This entry lists 9 T cell receptor beta chains sequenced from one sample in a study of T-cell reconstitution after alpha-beta-depleted transplantation in children. For TCRbeta, the library was prepared with unique molecular identifiers. MiXCR, applied by TCRdb to the PCR reads, yields one record per CDR3 protein. The sample lists 450,000 to 550,000 distinct CDR3 sequences; about 10% were seen once. Material: PBMCs, mostly from graft donor cells, obtained 180 days after TCRalphabeta/CD19-depleted stem cell transplant. These receptors were collected from a female patient aged 2-15 years who had a stem cell transplant for aplastic anemia, so the T cells may come from the graft donor.

A note on this clonotype: A junction end diverges from the germline sequence, so it may reflect a read error. This chain connects TRBV4-1 to TRBJ2-1, with D perhaps given as TRBD1 or TRBD2 (5 bases each). Germline CDR1 is MGHRA and CDR2 is YSYEKL. The CDR3 spans 13 residues. In nucleotides, the CDR3 is TGCGCCAGAAGCCGAGGGGAAGCCAATGAGCAGTTCTTC. Translated, it gives CARSRGEANEQFF.

This clonotype was observed a few times. V gene TRBV12-3 or TRBV12-4 combines with J gene TRBJ1-1, with a tentative D call TRBD1 (5 bases). There are 13 residues in the CDR3. Between the trimmed V and J ends, which lost 6 bases and 5 bases, there was a span of 13 bases. This chain's CDR3 is CASSLRGRTEAFF. CDR3 coding DNA: TGTGCCAGCAGCCTAAGGGGTAGGACTGAAGCTTTCTTT.

This chain uses TRBV19 with TRBJ2-1; no reliable D call. CDR3 length equals 16 residues. Germline loops: CDR1 LNHDA, CDR2 SQIVND (reference sequence). V lost 6 bases and J lost 0, with 15 bases in between. CDR3 in amino acids: CASRYPGTGSYNEQFF. CDR3 DNA: TGTGCCAGTAGGTATCCGGGTACGGGCTCCTACAATGAGCAGTTCTTC.

This clonotype came up a few times. V is TRBV27 and J is TRBJ2-5; 11 bases fit TRBD2. This CDR3 has 16 amino acids. Losses at the gene ends were 3 bases for V and 2 bases for J; bases not matched to a gene: 5. In germline, CDR1 is MNHEY, CDR2 SMNVEV (reference sequence). CDR3 sequence (DNA): TGTGCCAGCAGTTTGAGCCTAGCGGGGGGACAAGAGACCCAGTACTTC. It encodes CASSLSLAGGQETQYF.

The rearrangement uses TRBV5-1 and TRBJ2-3; a weak D match, TRBD2 (6 bases). The V gene lost 4 bases and the J gene lost 1 base, with 10 bases spanning the gap. The germline gives CDR1 SGHRS, CDR2 YFSETQ. The CDR3 has 14 amino acids. CDR3 amino acids: CASSAGSRTDTQYF. The CDR3, as DNA: TGCGCCAGCAGCGCCGGGAGCCGCACAGATACGCAGTATTTT.

This chain connects TRBV7-6 to TRBJ2-5; possibly TRBD1 for D (8 bases). Per germline, CDR1 SGHVS and CDR2 FNYEAQ. The CDR3 contains 17 residues. V was clipped by 1 base and J by 5 bases, with 20 bases between them. Written as DNA, the CDR3 is TGTGCCAGCAGCTTAGGAAGCGGGACAGGCCTTTTGGAGACCCAGTACTTC. Protein product: CASSLGSGTGLLETQYF.

This clonotype was counted a few times. The rearrangement joins TRBV6-2 or TRBV6-3 to TRBJ2-5, with D hard to call. Trimming took 8 bases from V and 5 from J, leaving 18 bases between them. Germline values: CDR1 MNHEY, CDR2 SVGEGT. The CDR3 length is 14 residues. The CDR3 loop reads CASLRPASGETQYF. CDR3 bases: TGTGCCAGCCTTCGACCCGCAAGTGGCGAGACCCAGTACTTC.

This clonotype has only a few counts. The rearrangement uses TRBV7-7 and TRBJ2-3, with unresolved D. The V gene's germline CDR1 is SSHAT and CDR2 FNYEAQ (reference sequence). Trimming left V 5 bases short and J 1 base short, with 7 bases between. The length of the CDR3 is 13 residues. The CDR3 protein is CASSPKGTDTQYF. In DNA form, the CDR3 reads TGTGCCAGCAGCCCGAAGGGCACAGATACGCAGTATTTT.

The J gene is TRBJ2-3, the V gene TRBV11-3; 11 positions match TRBD2. This CDR3 contains 16 residues. With 5 bases clipped from V and 0 bases from J, the junction kept 4 bases outside the gene matches. Germline CDR1 is SGHNT and CDR2 is YENEEA. The CDR3 reads CASSPGLADSTDTQYF. CDR3 bases: TGTGCCAGCAGCCCGGGACTAGCGGACAGCACAGATACGCAGTATTTT.